The subject of this entry is one TCR beta chain. Per the original data handling: Estimation of nucleated cell counts was performed using reference gene primer amplification. Sequenced by immunoSEQ multiplex PCR; TCRdb stores in-frame clones only, minus some. Clonal size and the V and J genes are those of that table, whereas D and trimming came from the DNA. The sample lists approximately 100,000 clones, 85% to 90% occurring once. These data belong to a study of blood T cell repertoires in COVID-19. Study-wide context: Samples representing acute and convalescent COVID-19 were sourced from the United States, Italy and Spain. Sample material is recorded as cDNA or gDNA derived from T cells, B-cell-depleted T cells, or PBMCs.

The CDR3 sequence is 14 residues long. Deletions cut 0 bases from V and 4 bases from J, with 6 bases between. Germline V CDR1 and CDR2: LGHDT, YNNKEL (reference sequence). Material for sequencing was peripheral blood. This chain uses TRBV3-1 (or the pseudogene TRBV3-2) with TRBJ1-4; D not certain. This receptor was identified in a human donor with acute or convalescent COVID-19. The donor label of this sample is uncertain. Here the CDR3 reads CASSQDQVNEKLFF. The CDR3 coding sequence is TGTGCCAGCAGCCAAGACCAGGTTAATGAAAAACTGTTTTTT.